This T cell receptor (beta chain) was recovered during a study of cytomegalovirus exposure and HLA in healthy donors. Overall study results and limits: About 150 TCR beta chains were listed as cytomegalovirus-associated. The study found most TCR sequences rare, yet found some public TCRs in many donors.

TCRdb keeps only in-frame clones here, not all; method: immunoSEQ multiplex PCR. The sample lists 130,000 or so clones, roughly 87% seen once, with roughly 1.2% in the top ten. As to this clone: Antigen: not known.

The V segment lost 6 bases and the J segment 0 bases; nucleotides outside the gene matches: 4. In germline, CDR1 is SGHDT, CDR2 YYEEEE. The CDR3 has 15 amino acids. The specimen sequenced was PBMCs. This receptor was obtained from a woman between 18 and 30 years old in good health and CMV-seronegative. This sequence joins TRBV5-6 and TRBJ2-1, with TRBD2 matching 9 bases. DNA of the CDR3: TGTGCCAGCATAGTAGCGGGGGCCTCCTACAATGAGCAGTTCTTC. It is translated as CASIVAGASYNEQFF.